This paragraph reports one T cell receptor beta chain. Survey-level TCR beta sequencing used the immunoSEQ assay. Clones were read by immunoSEQ multiplex PCR, and TCRdb kept only the in-frame ones, dropping some. The sample has about 68,000 clones; approximately 92% are singletons. Trimming removed 5 bases from V and 8 bases from J, with 13 bases in between. Per the germline V gene, CDR1 is SGHDN and CDR2 is FVKESK. The CDR3 runs to 13 residues. What was sequenced was PBMCs. J is TRBJ2-1 and V is TRBV14, with D perhaps TRBD2 (6 bases). This TCR was sampled from a man aged 35 to 55 with rheumatoid arthritis. CDR3 loop: CASSVAGLYEQFF. As DNA, the CDR3 is TGTGCCAGCAGCGTAGCCGGACTATATGAGCAGTTCTTC.